Shown below are 27 T cell receptor beta chains from a single sample sequenced in a study of blood T cells in healthy people across ages. The second PCR ran roughly 7 to 12 cycles with a sample-barcoded 5' primer and J-beta primers. Each CDR3 protein is one row after TCRdb ran MiXCR on the 5' RACE reads. The table shows about 930,000 distinct CDR3 sequences, with approximately 32% occurring only once. This sample was shared with a second study, whose subject was T cells of mothers and their children.

Sequenced input: blood. These receptors were taken from a woman aged 40 to 49 in good health.

The V call is TRBV2, the J call TRBJ2-1, with a possible D match to TRBD1 (6 bases). V was cut by 3 bases and J by 5 bases, with 14 bases left in between. Germline-derived CDR1 and CDR2 are SNHLY and FYNNEI. The CDR3 consists of 15 residues. This CDR3 reads CASSDTGRWNNEQFF. CDR3 nucleotides: TGTGCCAGCAGTGATACAGGGAGATGGAACAATGAGCAGTTCTTC.

V gene TRBV21-1 combines with J gene TRBJ1-6. TRBV21-1 is recorded as a pseudogene. The CDR3 loop spans 16 amino acids. CDR3 sequence: CASSKEPSSYNSPLHF. CDR3 sequence (DNA): TGTGCCAGCAGCAAAGAACCTAGCTCCTATAATTCACCCCTCCACTTT.

As for this clonotype: The junction departs from the called germline gene at one end, perhaps through a read error. The chain recombines TRBV6-1 with TRBJ1-1, with TRBD1 identical over 7 bases. The germline V gene encodes CDR1 MNHNS and CDR2 SASEGT. The CDR3 is 16 amino acids. Written as DNA, the CDR3 is TGCGCCAGCAGTGAGGGGGCAGGGGCTAGCTACACTGAAGCTTTCTTT. Amino acid sequence: CASSEGAGASYTEAFF.

At least ten counts were recorded for this clonotype. The chain employs TRBV24-1 and TRBJ1-2; D is possibly TRBD1 (5 bases). CDR1 KGHDR and CDR2 SFDVKD come from the germline V gene. The CDR3 covers 13 residues. V lost 3 bases, J lost 8 bases, and 12 bases lay in between. CDR3 residues: CATSDHGTNGYTF. The CDR3 region has the DNA TGTGCCACCAGTGATCATGGGACGAACGGCTACACCTTC.

This clonotype showed up many times. CDR3: CASSSGQGVYGYTF. The CDR3 DNA sequence: TGCGCCAGCAGCTCGGGACAGGGAGTCTATGGCTACACCTTC. The rearrangement uses TRBV5-1 and TRBJ1-2; TRBD1 agrees at 9 bases. Germline loops: CDR1 SGHRS, CDR2 YFSETQ. CDR3 size: 14 residues. V lost 3 bases, J lost 4 bases, and 4 bases stayed unmatched.

In this sample, this clonotype turned up a few times. V and J are TRBV20-1 and TRBJ1-6, with 10 positions matching TRBD1. J was trimmed by 9 bases and V by 1 base; bases with no gene match: 9. The V gene's germline CDR1 is DFQATT and CDR2 SNEGSKA (reference sequence). This CDR3 spans 16 amino acids. The CDR3 nucleotides are TGCAGTGCTAGAGTCCCCGGGACAGGGGAACGTTCACCCCTCCACTTT. Amino acid sequence: CSARVPGTGERSPLHF.

This clonotype was seen more than once but under ten times. The gene calls are TRBV28 and TRBJ1-1; 8 bases fit TRBD1. CDR3 length: 16 amino acids. Unmatched junction bases numbered 10, after V lost 6 bases and J lost 1 base. Germline V gene data show CDR1 as MDHEN and CDR2 as SYDVKM. The chain's CDR3 is CASSLLTGTGNTEAFF. The CDR3 nucleotides are TGTGCCAGCAGCCTCTTAACCGGGACAGGGAACACTGAAGCTTTCTTT.

This clonotype appeared many times. The chain recombines TRBV27 with TRBJ2-1, with TRBD2 identical over 12 bases. There are 18 residues in the CDR3. With V trimmed by 2 bases and J by 4 bases, 9 bases remained unmatched. CDR1 and CDR2 (germline): MNHEY, SMNVEV (reference sequence). This CDR3 is CASSLSSSGGALYNEQFF. The CDR3 nucleotides are TGTGCCAGCAGTTTAAGCTCTAGCGGGGGGGCGTTATACAATGAGCAGTTCTTC.

The V and J genes are TRBV28 and TRBJ1-2; D ambiguous. V was pared by 2 bases and J by 3 bases, with 10 bases between. There are 14 residues in the CDR3. CDR1 and CDR2 from the germline V gene are MDHEN and SYDVKM. DNA of the CDR3: TGTGCCAGCAGTTTAACGGGCGGGTACTATGGCTACACCTTC. Protein product: CASSLTGGYYGYTF.

This clonotype was detected many times. The chain combines TRBV12-5 with TRBJ2-5; D is perhaps TRBD1 or TRBD2 (5 bases each). V was trimmed by 5 bases and J by 5 bases, leaving 21 bases between them. CDR1 is LGHNT, CDR2 FRNRAP, per germline. The CDR3 length is 16 residues. For the CDR3, the DNA is TGTGCTAGTGGTCCCCCCCGGGTCAGGGACGGGGAGACCCAGTACTTC. As protein: CASGPPRVRDGETQYF.

This clonotype was seen at least ten times. V usage is TRBV10-3 and J usage is TRBJ2-5; weak D call: TRBD2 (6 bases). Trimming removed 0 bases at V and 11 bases at J, with 16 bases between. The CDR3 sequence is 14 residues long. Germline values: CDR1 ENHRY, CDR2 SYGVKD. CDR3 in amino acids: CAISESSISGVQYF. The CDR3 nucleotides read TGTGCCATCAGTGAGTCGAGCATTAGCGGCGTGCAGTACTTC.

The chain uses TRBV4-2 and TRBJ1-4; D is uncertain. CDR3 length: 14 amino acids. CDR1 is LGHNA, CDR2 YNFKEQ, per germline. The V end was cut by 6 bases, the J end by 1 base, with 9 bases between. In nucleotides, the CDR3 is TGTGCCAGCAGGTCGCTGGGAACTAATGAAAAACTGTTTTTT. Translating it yields CASRSLGTNEKLFF.

Details on this clonotype: Mismatch with germline at one junction end may stem from a read error. The CDR3 sequence is CASGFTGQLVNEQFF. CDR3 DNA: TGTGCCAGCGGTTTTACGGGACAGCTTGTCAATGAGCAGTTCTTC. V usage is TRBV28 and J usage is TRBJ2-1; 7 bases map to TRBD1. The germline gives CDR1 MDHEN, CDR2 SYDVKM. CDR3 length equals 15 residues.

This clonotype appeared many times. The chain has TRBV20-1 and TRBJ1-4; no clear D. Germline assignment: CDR1 DFQATT and CDR2 SNEGSKA (reference sequence). Trimming cost V 3 bases and J 7 bases, with 9 bases left between them. CDR3 length equals 12 residues. The CDR3 DNA sequence: TGCAGTGCTAGCCGCATACGTGAAAAACTGTTTTTT. Protein product: CSASRIREKLFF.

The rearrangement links TRBV6-5 to TRBJ1-2, with D unresolved. The germline V and J ends were trimmed by 1 base and 3 bases, with 12 bases remaining between them. The CDR3 length is 15 residues. Germline V gives CDR1 MNHEY, CDR2 SVGAGI. As DNA, the CDR3 is TGTGCCAGCAGTTACTTATACCGGACGGACTATGGCTACACCTTC. It encodes CASSYLYRTDYGYTF.

The chain links TRBV20-1 to TRBJ1-2; D might be TRBD1 (5 bases). Germline CDR1 is DFQATT and CDR2 is SNEGSKA (reference sequence). This CDR3 contains 13 residues. The germline V and J ends were trimmed by 2 bases and 7 bases, with 14 bases remaining between them. The CDR3 nucleotides read TGCAGTGCTAGATGGGGCGGGGACCGTGGCTACACCTTC. Protein sequence: CSARWGGDRGYTF.

This clonotype was observed at least ten times. The chain employs TRBV20-1 and TRBJ2-1; D may correspond to TRBD1 or TRBD2 (6 bases each). Germline V CDR1 and CDR2: DFQATT, SNEGSKA (reference sequence). V was pared by 3 bases and J by 0 bases, with 9 bases between. The CDR3 runs 14 residues. The CDR3 protein is CSARRGDSYNEQFF. Written as DNA, the CDR3 is TGCAGTGCTAGGAGGGGGGACTCCTACAATGAGCAGTTCTTC.

This clonotype was seen repeatedly, ten times or more. The chain combines TRBV9 with TRBJ2-7, with unresolved D. From germline, CDR1 is SGDLS and CDR2 YYNGEE. The CDR3 has 15 residues. Deletions cut 0 bases from V and 0 bases from J, with 10 bases between. In DNA form, the CDR3 reads TGTGCCAGCAGCGTAGGAGGCAGGAGCTCCTACGAGCAGTACTTC. This sequence encodes CASSVGGRSSYEQYF.

A note on this clonotype: An end of the junction differs from the germline gene, which may be a read error. The V gene is TRBV20-1, the J gene TRBJ1-2, with 10 bases that match TRBD1. Germline assignment: CDR1 DFQATT and CDR2 SNEGSKA (reference sequence). The CDR3 has 16 residues. CDR3 coding DNA: TGCTGTGCTTCGGGTTCCGGGACAGGGGTTTTGGATGGCTACACCTTC. Protein product: CCASGSGTGVLDGYTF.

Worth noting for this clonotype: Just one base apart from a much larger clone, this may be a read error. The rearrangement links TRBV12-3 or TRBV12-4 to TRBJ1-2, with 7 nucleotides matching TRBD1. This CDR3 comprises 13 residues. Trimming cost V 6 bases and J 4 bases; bases outside gene matches: 5. CDR3 protein: CASSPGQFYGYTF. In DNA form, the CDR3 reads TGTGCCAGCAGCCCGGGACAGTTCTATGGCTACACCTTC.

This clonotype was recorded at least ten times. The chain uses TRBV20-1 and TRBJ2-1, with D hard to call. The CDR3 sequence is 14 residues long. V lost 5 bases and J lost 2, with 13 bases in between. Germline V gene sequence: CDR1 DFQATT, CDR2 SNEGSKA (reference sequence). The CDR3 DNA sequence: TGCAGTGCTTCCCGAGTGACGGCCTACAATGAGCAGTTCTTC. This gives the protein CSASRVTAYNEQFF.

This clonotype was observed at least ten times. The V gene is TRBV29-1, the J gene TRBJ1-2; 9 bases align to TRBD1. Germline V CDR1 and CDR2: SQVTM, ANQGSEA. V trimming: 0 bases; J trimming: 9 bases; junction bases outside the gene matches: 20. The CDR3 is 18 amino acids. The CDR3 is CSVEDGTGNYRPTIRYTF. The DNA for the CDR3 is TGCAGCGTTGAAGATGGGACAGGGAATTATCGTCCCACTATTCGCTACACCTTC.

This clonotype was picked up many times. The chain is built from TRBV10-3 and TRBJ2-7; perhaps D is TRBD1 or TRBD2 (5 bases each). The CDR3 is made up of 14 amino acids. Deletions cut 3 bases from V and 6 bases from J, with 15 bases between. Germline V CDR1 and CDR2: ENHRY, SYGVKD. CDR3 residues: CAISDGENGGEQYF. The CDR3 DNA sequence: TGTGCCATCAGTGACGGCGAGAATGGGGGCGAGCAGTACTTC.

This sequence joins TRBV12-3 or TRBV12-4 and TRBJ1-2, with 8 bases aligning to TRBD1. The length of the CDR3 is 14 residues. The V segment lost 6 bases and the J segment 8 bases; nucleotides outside the gene matches: 11. CDR3 region: CASSQRGPGGGYTF. The CDR3 DNA follows: TGTGCCAGCAGCCAAAGGGGCCCAGGGGGCGGCTACACCTTC.

Many counts were recorded for this clonotype. V and J are TRBV7-9 and TRBJ2-5; D is possibly TRBD1 (7 bases). The length of the CDR3 is 14 residues. Germline assignment: CDR1 SEHNR and CDR2 FQNEAQ (reference sequence). Trimming stripped 6 bases from V and 2 bases from J, with 13 bases between. CDR3 nucleotide sequence: TGTGCCAGCAGATCGACAGGGAGGCAAGAGACCCAGTACTTC. This codes for CASRSTGRQETQYF. The complete variable domain, with remaining parts taken from reference TRBV7-9 and TRBJ2-5, reads DTGVSQNPRHKITKRGQNVTFRCDPISEHNRLYWYRQTLGQGPEFLTYFQNEAQLEKSRLLSDRFSAERPKGSFSTLEIQRTEQGDSAMYLCASRSTGRQETQYFGPGTRLLVL.

Many counts were recorded for this clonotype. This sequence joins TRBV5-1 and TRBJ2-5, with a weak D call TRBD1 (5 bases). Looked up from germline, CDR1 is SGHRS and CDR2 is YFSETQ. V gave up 3 bases and J gave up 4 bases, with 10 bases separating them. The CDR3 totals 13 residues. DNA for the CDR3: TGCGCCAGCAGCTCGAGGACAAGAGAGACCCAGTACTTC. The encoded protein is CASSSRTRETQYF. Using reference TRBV5-1 and TRBJ2-5 for the parts outside the CDR3, the full variable domain is KAGVTQTPRYLIKTRGQQVTLSCSPISGHRSVSWYQQTPGQGLQFLFEYFSETQRNKGNFPGRFSGRQFSNSRSEMNVSTLELGDSALYLCASSSRTRETQYFGPGTRLLVL.

This clonotype occurred a few times. A read error is possible here, since a much larger clone lies one base away. The rearrangement joins TRBV6-5 to TRBJ2-7, with 7 bases matching TRBD1. The CDR3 is made up of 13 amino acids. J lost 0 bases, V lost 8 bases, and 4 bases had no gene match. The V gene's germline CDR1 is MNHEY and CDR2 SVGAGI. The chain's CDR3 is CASWAGGSYEQYF. In nucleotides, the CDR3 is TGTGCCAGCTGGGCAGGGGGCTCCTACGAGCAGTACTTC.